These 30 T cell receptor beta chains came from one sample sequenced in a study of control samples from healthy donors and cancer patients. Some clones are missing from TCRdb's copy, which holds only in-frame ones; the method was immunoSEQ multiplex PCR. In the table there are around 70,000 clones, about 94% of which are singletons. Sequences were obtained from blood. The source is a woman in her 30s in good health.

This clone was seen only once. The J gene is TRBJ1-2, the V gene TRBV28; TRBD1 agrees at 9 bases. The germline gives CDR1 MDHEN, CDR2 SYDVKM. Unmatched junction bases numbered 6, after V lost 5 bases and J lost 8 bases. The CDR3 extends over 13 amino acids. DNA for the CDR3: TGTGCCAGCAGTCCGGGACAGGGAACCGGCTACACCTTC. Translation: CASSPGQGTGYTF.

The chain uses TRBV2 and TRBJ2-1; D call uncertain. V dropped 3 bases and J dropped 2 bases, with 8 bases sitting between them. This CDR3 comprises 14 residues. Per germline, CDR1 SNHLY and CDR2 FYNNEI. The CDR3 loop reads CASSDSGPYNEQFF. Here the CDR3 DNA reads TGTGCCAGCAGTGATAGTGGTCCCTACAATGAGCAGTTCTTC.

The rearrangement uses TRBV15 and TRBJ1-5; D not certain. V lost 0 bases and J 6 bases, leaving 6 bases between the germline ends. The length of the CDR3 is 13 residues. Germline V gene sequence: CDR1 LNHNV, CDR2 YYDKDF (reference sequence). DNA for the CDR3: TGTGCCACCAGCAGAGATCGGTCTCAGCCCCAGCATTTT. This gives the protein CATSRDRSQPQHF.

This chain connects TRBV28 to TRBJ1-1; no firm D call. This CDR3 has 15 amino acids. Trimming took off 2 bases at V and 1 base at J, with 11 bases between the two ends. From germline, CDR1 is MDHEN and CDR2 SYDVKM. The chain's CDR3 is CASSLVQTANTEAFF. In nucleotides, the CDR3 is TGTGCCAGCAGTTTAGTTCAAACTGCGAACACTGAAGCTTTCTTT.

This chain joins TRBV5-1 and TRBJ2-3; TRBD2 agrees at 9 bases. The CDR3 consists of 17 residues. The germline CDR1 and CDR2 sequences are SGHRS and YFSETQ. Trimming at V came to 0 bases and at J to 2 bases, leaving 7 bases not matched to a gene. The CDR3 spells CASSLGLAGPFTDTQYF. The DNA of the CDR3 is TGCGCCAGCAGCTTGGGGCTAGCGGGGCCTTTCACAGATACGCAGTATTTT.

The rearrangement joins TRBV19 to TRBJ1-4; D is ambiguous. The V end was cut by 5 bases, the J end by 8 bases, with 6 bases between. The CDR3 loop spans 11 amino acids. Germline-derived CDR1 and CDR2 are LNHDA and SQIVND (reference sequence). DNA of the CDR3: TGTGCCAGTAGTCCGGGAGAAAAACTGTTTTTT. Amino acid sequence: CASSPGEKLFF.

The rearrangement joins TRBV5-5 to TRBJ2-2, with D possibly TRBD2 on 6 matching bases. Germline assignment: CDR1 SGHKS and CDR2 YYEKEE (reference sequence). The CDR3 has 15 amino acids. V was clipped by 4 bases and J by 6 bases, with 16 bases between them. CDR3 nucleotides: TGTGCCAGCAGCCGACTAGGAGTTGGGGCCGGGGAGCTGTTTTTT. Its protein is CASSRLGVGAGELFF.

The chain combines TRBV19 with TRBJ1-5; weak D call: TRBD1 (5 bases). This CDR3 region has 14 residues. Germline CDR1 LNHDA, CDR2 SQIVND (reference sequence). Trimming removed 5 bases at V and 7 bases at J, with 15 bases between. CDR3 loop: CASSEGRPRQPQHF. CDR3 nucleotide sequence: TGTGCCAGTAGTGAGGGACGGCCAAGGCAGCCCCAGCATTTT. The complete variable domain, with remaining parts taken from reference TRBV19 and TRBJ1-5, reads DGGITQSPKYLFRKEGQNVTLSCEQNLNHDAMYWYRQDPGQGLRLIYYSQIVNDFQKGDIAEGYSVSREKKESFPLTVTSAQKNPTAFYLCASSEGRPRQPQHFGDGTRLSIL.

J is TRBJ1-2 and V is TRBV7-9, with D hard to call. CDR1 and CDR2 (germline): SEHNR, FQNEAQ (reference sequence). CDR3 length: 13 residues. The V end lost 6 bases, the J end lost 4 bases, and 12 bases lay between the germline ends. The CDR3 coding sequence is TGTGCCAGCAGAGATATAGGAGGCTATGGCTACACCTTC. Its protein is CASRDIGGYGYTF.

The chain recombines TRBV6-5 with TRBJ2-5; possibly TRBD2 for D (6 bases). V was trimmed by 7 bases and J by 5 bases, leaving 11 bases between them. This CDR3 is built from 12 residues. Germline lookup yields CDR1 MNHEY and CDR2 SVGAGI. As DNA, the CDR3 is TGTGCCAGCACCTCGGGAGAGGAGACCCAGTACTTC. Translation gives CASTSGEETQYF.

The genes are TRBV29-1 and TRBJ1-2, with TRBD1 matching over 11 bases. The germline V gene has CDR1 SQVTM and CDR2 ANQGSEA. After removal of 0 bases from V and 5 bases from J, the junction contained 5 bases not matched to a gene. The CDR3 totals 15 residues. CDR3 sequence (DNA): TGCAGCGTTGAAGACAGGACAGGGGGCGGGTATGGCTACACCTTC. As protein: CSVEDRTGGGYGYTF.

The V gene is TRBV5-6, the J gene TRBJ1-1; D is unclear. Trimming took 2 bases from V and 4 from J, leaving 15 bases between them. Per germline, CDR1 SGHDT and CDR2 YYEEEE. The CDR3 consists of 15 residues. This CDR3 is CASSFQAVSGTEAFF. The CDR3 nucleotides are TGTGCCAGCAGCTTTCAGGCGGTCTCGGGCACTGAAGCTTTCTTT.

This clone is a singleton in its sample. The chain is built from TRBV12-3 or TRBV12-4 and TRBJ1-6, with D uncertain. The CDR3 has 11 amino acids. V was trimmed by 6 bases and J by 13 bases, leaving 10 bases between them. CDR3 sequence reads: CASRNAGPLHF. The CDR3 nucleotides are TGTGCCAGCAGGAACGCAGGTCCCCTCCACTTT.

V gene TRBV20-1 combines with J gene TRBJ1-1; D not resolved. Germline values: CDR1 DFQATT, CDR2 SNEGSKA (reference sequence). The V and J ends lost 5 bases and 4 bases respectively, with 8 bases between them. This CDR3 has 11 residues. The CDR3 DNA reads TGCAGTGCTTTCGAGGGCACTGAAGCTTTCTTT. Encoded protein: CSAFEGTEAFF.

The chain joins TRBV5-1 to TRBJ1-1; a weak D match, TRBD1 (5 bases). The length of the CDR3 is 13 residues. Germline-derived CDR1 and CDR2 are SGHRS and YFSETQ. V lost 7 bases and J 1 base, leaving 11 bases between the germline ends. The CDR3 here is CASAQGTNTEAFF. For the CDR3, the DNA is TGCGCCAGCGCCCAGGGCACGAACACTGAAGCTTTCTTT.

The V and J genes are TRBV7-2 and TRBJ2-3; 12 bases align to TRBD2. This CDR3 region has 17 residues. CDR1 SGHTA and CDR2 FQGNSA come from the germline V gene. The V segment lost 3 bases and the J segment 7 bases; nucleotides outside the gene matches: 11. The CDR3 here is CASSFTRLAGGQYTQYF. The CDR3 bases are TGTGCCAGCAGCTTCACCCGGCTAGCGGGGGGGCAGTATACGCAGTATTTT.

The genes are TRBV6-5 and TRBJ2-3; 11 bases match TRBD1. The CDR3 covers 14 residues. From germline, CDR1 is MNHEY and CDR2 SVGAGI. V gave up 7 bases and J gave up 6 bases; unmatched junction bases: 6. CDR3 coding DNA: TGTGCCAGCACCCGGGGACAGGGGGGGGATACGCAGTATTTT. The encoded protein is CASTRGQGGDTQYF.

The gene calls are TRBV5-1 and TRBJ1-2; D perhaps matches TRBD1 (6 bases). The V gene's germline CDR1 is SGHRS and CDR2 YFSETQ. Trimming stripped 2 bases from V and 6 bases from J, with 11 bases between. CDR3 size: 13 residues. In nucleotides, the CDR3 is TGCGCCAGCAGCTTACAGGGTAGGGATGGCTACACCTTC. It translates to CASSLQGRDGYTF.

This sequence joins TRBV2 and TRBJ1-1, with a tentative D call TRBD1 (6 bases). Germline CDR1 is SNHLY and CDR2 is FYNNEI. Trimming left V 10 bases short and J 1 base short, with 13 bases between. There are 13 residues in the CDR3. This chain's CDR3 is CATKQGPNTEAFF. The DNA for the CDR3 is TGTGCCACTAAACAGGGACCGAACACTGAAGCTTTCTTT.

In DNA form, the CDR3 reads TGTGCCAGTAGTTTTAGGGGTGCGGCTAATGAAAAACTGTTTTTT. As protein: CASSFRGAANEKLFF. The J gene is TRBJ1-4, the V gene TRBV19, with D perhaps matching TRBD1 (5 bases). The CDR3 contains 15 residues. Germline V gives CDR1 LNHDA, CDR2 SQIVND (reference sequence). V was clipped by 5 bases and J by 3 bases, with 13 bases between them.

The CDR3 loop is CASSGTGNGNTIYF. The CDR3 nucleotides read TGTGCCAGCAGTGGGACAGGGAACGGAAACACCATATATTTT. The rearrangement uses TRBV2 and TRBJ1-3; 8 positions agree with TRBD1. The CDR3 runs to 14 residues. V lost 4 bases, J lost 4 bases, and 3 bases stayed unmatched. The germline V gene encodes CDR1 SNHLY and CDR2 FYNNEI. Variable domain in full (rest from reference TRBV2 and TRBJ1-3): EPEVTQTPSHQVTQMGQEVILRCVPISNHLYFYWYRQILGQKVEFLVSFYNNEISEKSEIFDDQFSVERPDGSNFTLKIRSTKLEDSAMYFCASSGTGNGNTIYFGEGSWLTVV.

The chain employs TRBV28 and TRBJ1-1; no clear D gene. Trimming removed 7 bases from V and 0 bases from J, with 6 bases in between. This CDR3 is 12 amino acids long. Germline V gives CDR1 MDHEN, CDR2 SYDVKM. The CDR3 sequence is CASNYMNTEAFF. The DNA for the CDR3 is TGTGCCAGCAACTATATGAACACTGAAGCTTTCTTT.

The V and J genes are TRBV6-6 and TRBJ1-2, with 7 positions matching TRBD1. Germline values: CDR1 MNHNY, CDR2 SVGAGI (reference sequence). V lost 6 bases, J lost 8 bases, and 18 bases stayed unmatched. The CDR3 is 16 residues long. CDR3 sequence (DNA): TGTGCCAGCAGCTCTGACCGGGACAGCCCCTTTGGGGGCTACACCTTC. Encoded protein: CASSSDRDSPFGGYTF.

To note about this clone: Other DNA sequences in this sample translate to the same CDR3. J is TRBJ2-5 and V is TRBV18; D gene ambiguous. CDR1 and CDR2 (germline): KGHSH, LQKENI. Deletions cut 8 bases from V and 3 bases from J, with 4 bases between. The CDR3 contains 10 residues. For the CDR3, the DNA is TGTGCCAGCCCTAAAGAGACCCAGTACTTC. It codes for CASPKETQYF. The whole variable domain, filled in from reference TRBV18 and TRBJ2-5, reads NAGVMQNPRHLVRRRGQEARLRCSPMKGHSHVYWYRQLPEEGLKFMVYLQKENIIDESGMPKERFSAEFPKEGPSILRIQQVVRGDSAAYFCASPKETQYFGPGTRLLVL.

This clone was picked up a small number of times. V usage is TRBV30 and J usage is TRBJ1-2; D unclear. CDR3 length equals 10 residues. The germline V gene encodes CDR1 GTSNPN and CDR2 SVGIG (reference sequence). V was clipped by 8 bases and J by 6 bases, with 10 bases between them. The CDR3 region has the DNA TGTGCCGGAGGATGGGATGGCTACACCTTC. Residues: CAGGWDGYTF.

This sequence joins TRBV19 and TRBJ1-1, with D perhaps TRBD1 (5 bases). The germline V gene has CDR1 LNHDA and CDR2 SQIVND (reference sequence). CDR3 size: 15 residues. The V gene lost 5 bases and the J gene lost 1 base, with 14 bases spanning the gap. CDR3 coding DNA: TGTGCCAGTAGTCCGGGAAGGGACGAGAACACTGAAGCTTTCTTT. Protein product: CASSPGRDENTEAFF.

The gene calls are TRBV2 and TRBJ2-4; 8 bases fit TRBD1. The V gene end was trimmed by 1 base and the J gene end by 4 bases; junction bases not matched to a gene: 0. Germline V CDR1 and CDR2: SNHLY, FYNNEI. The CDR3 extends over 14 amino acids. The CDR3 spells CASSEGQGKNIQYF. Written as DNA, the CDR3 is TGTGCCAGCAGTGAAGGACAGGGGAAAAACATTCAGTACTTC.

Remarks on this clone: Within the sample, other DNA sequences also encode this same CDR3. CDR3 amino acids: CASRGQRGRQETQYF. The CDR3 DNA sequence: TGTGCCAGCAGGGGTCAGCGGGGGAGGCAAGAGACCCAGTACTTC. The rearrangement joins TRBV7-3 to TRBJ2-5; 8 positions agree with TRBD2. The CDR3 contains 15 residues. With V trimmed by 6 bases and J by 2 bases, 8 bases remained unmatched. Germline assignment: CDR1 SGHTA and CDR2 FQGTGA.

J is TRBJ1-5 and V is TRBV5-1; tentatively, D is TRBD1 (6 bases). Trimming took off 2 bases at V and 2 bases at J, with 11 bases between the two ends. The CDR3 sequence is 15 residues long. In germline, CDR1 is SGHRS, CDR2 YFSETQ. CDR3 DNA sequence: TGCGCCAGCAGCTTAGGACAGTCTGGCAATCAGCCCCAGCATTTT. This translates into CASSLGQSGNQPQHF. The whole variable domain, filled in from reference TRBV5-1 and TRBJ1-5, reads KAGVTQTPRYLIKTRGQQVTLSCSPISGHRSVSWYQQTPGQGLQFLFEYFSETQRNKGNFPGRFSGRQFSNSRSEMNVSTLELGDSALYLCASSLGQSGNQPQHFGDGTRLSIL.

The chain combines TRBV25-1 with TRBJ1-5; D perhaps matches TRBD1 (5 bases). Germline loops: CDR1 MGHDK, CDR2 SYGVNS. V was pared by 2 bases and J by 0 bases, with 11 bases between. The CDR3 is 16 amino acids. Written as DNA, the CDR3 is TGTGCCAGCAGTGAAGGGGCGGCTAATAGCAATCAGCCCCAGCATTTT. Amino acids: CASSEGAANSNQPQHF.